These 2 T cell receptor beta chains came from one sample sequenced in a study of T cells in Graves' hyperthyroidism and ophthalmopathy. Amplified TCR beta CDR3 regions came from RNA transcripts. When the TCR CDR3 underwent first-round RT-PCR, the HTBI primer set was used. TCRdb re-called the multiplex PCR reads with MiXCR, one entry per CDR3 protein. The profile covers roughly 380,000 distinct CDR3 sequences, with approximately 13% appearing a single time and approximately 10% taken by the ten largest. The sequenced sample was blood. Receptors originate from a woman aged 60 to 75 with Graves' hyperthyroidism.

This clonotype was counted many times. The chain links TRBV27 to TRBJ2-1, with TRBD2 identical over 10 bases. Germline loops: CDR1 MNHEY, CDR2 SMNVEV (reference sequence). V trimming: 8 bases; J trimming: 4 bases; junction bases outside the gene matches: 14. The CDR3 has 17 residues. In nucleotides, the CDR3 is TGTGCCAGCCGAGCATTCTTAGCGGGAGGCCTTTACAATGAGCAGTTCTTC. Its protein product is CASRAFLAGGLYNEQFF.

In this sample, this clonotype turned up many times. The chain combines TRBV2 with TRBJ1-2, with 8 nucleotides matching TRBD1. After removal of 6 bases from V and 4 bases from J, the junction contained 7 bases not matched to a gene. Per the germline V gene, CDR1 is SNHLY and CDR2 is FYNNEI. This CDR3 spans 14 amino acids. The CDR3 here is CASRADRESYGYTF. The CDR3 nucleotides read TGTGCCAGCAGGGCGGACAGGGAGAGCTATGGCTACACCTTC. Full variable domain (rest looked up from reference TRBV2 and TRBJ1-2): EPEVTQTPSHQVTQMGQEVILRCVPISNHLYFYWYRQILGQKVEFLVSFYNNEISEKSEIFDDQFSVERPDGSNFTLKIRSTKLEDSAMYFCASRADRESYGYTFGSGTRLTVV.